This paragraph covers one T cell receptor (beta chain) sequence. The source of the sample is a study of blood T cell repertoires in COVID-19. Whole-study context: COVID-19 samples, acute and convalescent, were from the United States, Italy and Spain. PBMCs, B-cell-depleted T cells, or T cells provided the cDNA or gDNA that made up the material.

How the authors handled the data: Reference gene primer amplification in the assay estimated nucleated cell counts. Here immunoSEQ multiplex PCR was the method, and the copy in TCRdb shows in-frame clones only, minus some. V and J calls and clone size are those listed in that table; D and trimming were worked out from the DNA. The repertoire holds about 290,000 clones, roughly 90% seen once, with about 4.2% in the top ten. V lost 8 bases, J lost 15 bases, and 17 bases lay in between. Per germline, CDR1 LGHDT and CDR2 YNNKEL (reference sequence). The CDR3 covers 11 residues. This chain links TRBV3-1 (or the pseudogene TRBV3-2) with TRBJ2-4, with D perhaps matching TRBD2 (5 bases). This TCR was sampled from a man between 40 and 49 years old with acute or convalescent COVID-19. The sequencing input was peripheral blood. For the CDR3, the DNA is TGTGCCAGCGGTTGGGGATTCGCGGGGTACTTC. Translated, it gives CASGWGFAGYF.